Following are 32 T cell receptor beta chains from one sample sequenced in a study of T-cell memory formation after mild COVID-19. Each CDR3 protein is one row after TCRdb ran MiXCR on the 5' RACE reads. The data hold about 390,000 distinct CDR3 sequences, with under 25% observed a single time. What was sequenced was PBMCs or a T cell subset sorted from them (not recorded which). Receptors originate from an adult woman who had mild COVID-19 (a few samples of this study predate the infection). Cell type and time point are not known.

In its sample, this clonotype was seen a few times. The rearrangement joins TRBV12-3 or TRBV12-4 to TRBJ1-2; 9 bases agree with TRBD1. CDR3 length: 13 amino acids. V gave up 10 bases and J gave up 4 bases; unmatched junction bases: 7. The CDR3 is CAITQGASYGYTF. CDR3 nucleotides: TGTGCCATTACACAGGGGGCAAGCTATGGCTACACCTTC.

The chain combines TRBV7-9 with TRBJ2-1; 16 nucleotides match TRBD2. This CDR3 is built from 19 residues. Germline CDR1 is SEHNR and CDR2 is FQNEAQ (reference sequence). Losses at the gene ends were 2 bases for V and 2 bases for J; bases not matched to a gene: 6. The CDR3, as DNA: TGTGCCAGCAGCTTAATACGTGGGACTAGCGGGAGGGCCTACAATGAGCAGTTCTTC. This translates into CASSLIRGTSGRAYNEQFF. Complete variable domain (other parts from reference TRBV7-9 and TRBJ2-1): DTGVSQNPRHKITKRGQNVTFRCDPISEHNRLYWYRQTLGQGPEFLTYFQNEAQLEKSRLLSDRFSAERPKGSFSTLEIQRTEQGDSAMYLCASSLIRGTSGRAYNEQFFGPGTRLTVL.

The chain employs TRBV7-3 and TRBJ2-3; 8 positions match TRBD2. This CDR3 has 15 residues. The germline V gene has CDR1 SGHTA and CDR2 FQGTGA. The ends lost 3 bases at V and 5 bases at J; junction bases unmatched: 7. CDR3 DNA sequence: TGTGCCAGCAGCTTCGGGGGGGCCGATATAGATACGCAGTATTTT. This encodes CASSFGGADIDTQYF.

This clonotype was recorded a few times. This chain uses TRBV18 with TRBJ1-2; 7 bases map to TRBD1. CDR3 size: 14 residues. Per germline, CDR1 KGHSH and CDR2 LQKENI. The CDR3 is CATAQTGNDYGYTF. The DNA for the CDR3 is TGTGCTACGGCACAGACAGGGAATGACTATGGCTACACCTTC.

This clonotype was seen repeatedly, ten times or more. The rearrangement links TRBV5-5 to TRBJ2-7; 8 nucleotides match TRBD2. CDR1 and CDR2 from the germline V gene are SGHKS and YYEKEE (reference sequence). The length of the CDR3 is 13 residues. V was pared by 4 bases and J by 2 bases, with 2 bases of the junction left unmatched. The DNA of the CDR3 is TGTGCCAGCAGCCGGGGACTAGCCTACGAGCAGTACTTC. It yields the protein CASSRGLAYEQYF.

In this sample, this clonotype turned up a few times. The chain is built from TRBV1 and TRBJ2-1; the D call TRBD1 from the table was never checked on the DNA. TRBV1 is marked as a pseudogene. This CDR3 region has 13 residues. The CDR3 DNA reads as TGCACCAGCAGAAGCCGGGGGTACAATGAGCAGTTCTTC. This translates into CTSRSRGYNEQFF.

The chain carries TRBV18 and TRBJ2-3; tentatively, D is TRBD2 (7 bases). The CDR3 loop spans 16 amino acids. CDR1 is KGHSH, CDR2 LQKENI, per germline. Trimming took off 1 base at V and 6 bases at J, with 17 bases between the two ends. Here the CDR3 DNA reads TGTGCCAGCTCACCACTGGATCGCGGGGGCTCCGATACGCAGTATTTT. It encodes CASSPLDRGGSDTQYF.

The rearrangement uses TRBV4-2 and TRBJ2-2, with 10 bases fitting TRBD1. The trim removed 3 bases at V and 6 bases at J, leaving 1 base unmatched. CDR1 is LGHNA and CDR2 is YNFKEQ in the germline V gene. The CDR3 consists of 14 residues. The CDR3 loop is CASSHGQGAGELFF. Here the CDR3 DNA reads TGTGCCAGCAGCCACGGACAGGGGGCCGGGGAGCTGTTTTTT.

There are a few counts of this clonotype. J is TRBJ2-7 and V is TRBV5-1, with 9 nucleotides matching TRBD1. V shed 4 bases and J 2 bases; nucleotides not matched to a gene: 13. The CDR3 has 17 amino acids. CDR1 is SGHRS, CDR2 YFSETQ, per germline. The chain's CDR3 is CASSSALGQGLTYEQYF. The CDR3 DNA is TGCGCCAGCAGCAGCGCCCTAGGACAGGGGCTAACCTACGAGCAGTACTTC.

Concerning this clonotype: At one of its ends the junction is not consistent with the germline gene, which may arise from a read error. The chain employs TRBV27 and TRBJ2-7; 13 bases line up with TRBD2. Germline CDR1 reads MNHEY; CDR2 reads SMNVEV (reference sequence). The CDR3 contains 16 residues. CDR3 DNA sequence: TGTGCCTGCAGTTCATCGTGGACTAGCGGGAGTCACGAGCAGTACTTC. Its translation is CACSSSWTSGSHEQYF.

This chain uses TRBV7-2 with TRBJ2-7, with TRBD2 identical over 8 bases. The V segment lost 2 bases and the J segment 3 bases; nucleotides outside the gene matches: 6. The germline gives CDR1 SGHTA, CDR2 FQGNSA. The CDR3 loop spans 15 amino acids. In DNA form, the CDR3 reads TGTGCCAGCAGCTTAAGGCGGGGGGTGGACTACGAGCAGTACTTC. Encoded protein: CASSLRRGVDYEQYF.

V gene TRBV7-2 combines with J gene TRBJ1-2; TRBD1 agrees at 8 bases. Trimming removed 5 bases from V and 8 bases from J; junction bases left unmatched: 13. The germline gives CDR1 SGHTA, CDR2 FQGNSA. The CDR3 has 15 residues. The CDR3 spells CASSNRTGWARGYTF. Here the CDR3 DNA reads TGTGCCAGCAGCAACCGGACAGGGTGGGCAAGAGGCTACACCTTC.

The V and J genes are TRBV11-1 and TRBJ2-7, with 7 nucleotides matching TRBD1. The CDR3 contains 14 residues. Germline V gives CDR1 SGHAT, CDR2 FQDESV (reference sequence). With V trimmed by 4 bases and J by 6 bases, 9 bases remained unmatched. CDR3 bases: TGTGCCAGCAGCTCCGGGACAGACTTAGGCGAGCAGTACTTC. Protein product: CASSSGTDLGEQYF. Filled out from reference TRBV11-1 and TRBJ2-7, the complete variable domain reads EAEVAQSPRYKITEKSQAVAFWCDPISGHATLYWYRQILGQGPELLVQFQDESVVDDSQLPKDRFSAERLKGVDSTLKIQPAELGDSAMYLCASSSGTDLGEQYFGPGTRLTVT.

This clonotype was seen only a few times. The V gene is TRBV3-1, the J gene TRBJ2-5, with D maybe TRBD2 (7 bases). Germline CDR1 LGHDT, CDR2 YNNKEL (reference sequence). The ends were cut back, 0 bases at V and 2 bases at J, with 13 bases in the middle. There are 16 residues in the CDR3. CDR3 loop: CASSQEARGGQETQYF. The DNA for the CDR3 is TGTGCCAGCAGCCAAGAAGCGAGGGGGGGTCAAGAGACCCAGTACTTC.

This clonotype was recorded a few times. CDR3 nucleotides: TGTGCCAGCAGTCCTGGGATAGGCTCTGGAAACACCATATATTTT. Its translation is CASSPGIGSGNTIYF. The gene calls are TRBV12-3 or TRBV12-4 and TRBJ1-3; D gene uncertain. This CDR3 has 15 residues. Between the trimmed V and J ends, which lost 5 bases and 0 bases, there was a span of 11 bases.

CDR3 sequence reads: CASTKGAPAFF. For the CDR3, the DNA is TGTGCCAGCACCAAGGGGGCTCCGGCTTTCTTT. The rearrangement joins TRBV12-3 or TRBV12-4 to TRBJ1-1; 7 nucleotides line up with TRBD1. Losses at the gene ends were 7 bases for V and 11 bases for J; bases not matched to a gene: 7. The CDR3 has 11 residues.

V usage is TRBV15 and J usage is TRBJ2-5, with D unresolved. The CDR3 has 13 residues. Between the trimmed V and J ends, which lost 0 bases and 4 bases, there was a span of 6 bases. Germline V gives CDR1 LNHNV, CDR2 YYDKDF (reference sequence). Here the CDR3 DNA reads TGTGCCACCAGCAGAGATCTTCGAGAGACCCAGTACTTC. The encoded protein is CATSRDLRETQYF.

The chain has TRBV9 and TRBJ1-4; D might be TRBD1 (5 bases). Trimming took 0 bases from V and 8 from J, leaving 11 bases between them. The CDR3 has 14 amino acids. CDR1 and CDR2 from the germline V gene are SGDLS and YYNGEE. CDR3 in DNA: TGTGCCAGCAGCGTAGGACAGTACGGAGAAAAACTGTTTTTT. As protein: CASSVGQYGEKLFF.

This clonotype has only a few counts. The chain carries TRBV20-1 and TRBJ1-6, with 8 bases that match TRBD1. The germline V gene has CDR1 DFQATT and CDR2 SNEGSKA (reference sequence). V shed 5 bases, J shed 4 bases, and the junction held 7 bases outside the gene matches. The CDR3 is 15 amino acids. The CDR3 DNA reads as TGCAGTGCTCAGGACAGGGCCGTTTATAATTCACCCCTCCACTTT. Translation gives CSAQDRAVYNSPLHF.

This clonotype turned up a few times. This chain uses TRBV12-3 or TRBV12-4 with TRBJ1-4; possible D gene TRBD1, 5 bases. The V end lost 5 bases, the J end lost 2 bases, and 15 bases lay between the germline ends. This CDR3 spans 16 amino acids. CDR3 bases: TGTGCCAGCAGTCCCGGTAAGGGACGTACTAATGAAAAACTGTTTTTT. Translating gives CASSPGKGRTNEKLFF.

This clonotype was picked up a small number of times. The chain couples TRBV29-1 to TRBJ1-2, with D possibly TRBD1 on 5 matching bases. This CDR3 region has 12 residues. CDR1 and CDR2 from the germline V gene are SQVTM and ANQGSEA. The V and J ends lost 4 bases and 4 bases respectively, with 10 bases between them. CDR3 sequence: CSVVGGAYGYTF. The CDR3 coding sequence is TGCAGCGTTGTTGGCGGGGCCTATGGCTACACCTTC.

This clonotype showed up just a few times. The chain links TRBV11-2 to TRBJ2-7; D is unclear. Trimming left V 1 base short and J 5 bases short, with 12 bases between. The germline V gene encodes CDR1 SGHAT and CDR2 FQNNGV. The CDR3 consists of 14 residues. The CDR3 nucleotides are TGTGCCAGCAGCTTAGGGGTCCTCTCGAACGAGCAGTACTTC. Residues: CASSLGVLSNEQYF.

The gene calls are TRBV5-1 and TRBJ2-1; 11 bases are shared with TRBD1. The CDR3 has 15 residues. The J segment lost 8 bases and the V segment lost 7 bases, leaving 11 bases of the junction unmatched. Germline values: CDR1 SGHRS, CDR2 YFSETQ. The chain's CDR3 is CASWGGQGAIDEQFF. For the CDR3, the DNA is TGCGCCAGCTGGGGCGGACAGGGGGCGATTGATGAGCAGTTCTTC. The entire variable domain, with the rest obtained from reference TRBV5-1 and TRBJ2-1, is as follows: KAGVTQTPRYLIKTRGQQVTLSCSPISGHRSVSWYQQTPGQGLQFLFEYFSETQRNKGNFPGRFSGRQFSNSRSEMNVSTLELGDSALYLCASWGGQGAIDEQFFGPGTRLTVL.

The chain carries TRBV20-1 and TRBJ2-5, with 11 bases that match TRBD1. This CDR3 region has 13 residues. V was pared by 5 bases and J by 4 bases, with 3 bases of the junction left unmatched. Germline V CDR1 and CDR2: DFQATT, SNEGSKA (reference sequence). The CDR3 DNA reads TGCAGTGCTGGACAGGGGGCCGGAGAGACCCAGTACTTC. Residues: CSAGQGAGETQYF.

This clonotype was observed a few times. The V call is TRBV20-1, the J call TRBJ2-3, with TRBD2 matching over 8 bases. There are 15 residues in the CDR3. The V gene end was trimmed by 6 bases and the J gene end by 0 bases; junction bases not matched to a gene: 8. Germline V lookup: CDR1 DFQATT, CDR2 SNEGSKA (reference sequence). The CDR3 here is CSAGRSGSSTDTQYF. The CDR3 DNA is TGCAGTGCCGGACGGAGCGGGAGTAGCACAGATACGCAGTATTTT.

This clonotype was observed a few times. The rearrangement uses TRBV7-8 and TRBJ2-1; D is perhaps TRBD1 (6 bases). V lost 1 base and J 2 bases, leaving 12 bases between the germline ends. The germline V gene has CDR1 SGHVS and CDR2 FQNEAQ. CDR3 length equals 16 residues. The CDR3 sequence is CASSLVRSGAYNEQFF. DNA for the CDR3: TGTGCCAGCAGCTTAGTTCGGTCAGGGGCCTACAATGAGCAGTTCTTC.

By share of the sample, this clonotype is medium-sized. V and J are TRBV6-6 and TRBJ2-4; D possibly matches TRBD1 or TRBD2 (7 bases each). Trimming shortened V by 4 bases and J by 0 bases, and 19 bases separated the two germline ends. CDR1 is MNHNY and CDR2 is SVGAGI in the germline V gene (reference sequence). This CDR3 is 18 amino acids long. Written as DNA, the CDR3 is TGTGCCAGCAGTTTCAACGCAGGGGGACTAATAGCCAAAAACATTCAGTACTTC. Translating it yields CASSFNAGGLIAKNIQYF.

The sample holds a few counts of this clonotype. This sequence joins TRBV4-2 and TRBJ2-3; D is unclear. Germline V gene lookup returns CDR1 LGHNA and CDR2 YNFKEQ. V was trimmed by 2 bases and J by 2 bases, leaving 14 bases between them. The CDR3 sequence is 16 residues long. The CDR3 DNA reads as TGTGCCAGCAGCCAAACCTTTCGAGGAGACACAGATACGCAGTATTTT. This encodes CASSQTFRGDTDTQYF.

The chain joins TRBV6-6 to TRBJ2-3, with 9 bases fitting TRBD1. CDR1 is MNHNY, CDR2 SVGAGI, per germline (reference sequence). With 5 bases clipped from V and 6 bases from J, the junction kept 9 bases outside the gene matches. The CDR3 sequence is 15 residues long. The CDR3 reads CASSNRDRAQDTQYF. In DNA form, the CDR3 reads TGTGCCAGCAGTAACCGGGACAGGGCTCAGGATACGCAGTATTTT.

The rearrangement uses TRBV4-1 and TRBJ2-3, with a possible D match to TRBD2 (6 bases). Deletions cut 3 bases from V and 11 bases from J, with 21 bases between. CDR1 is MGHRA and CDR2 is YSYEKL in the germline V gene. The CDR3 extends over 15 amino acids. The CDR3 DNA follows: TGCGCCAGCAGCCAGGGCACAGATCCTCGGGGGAGGCAGTATTTT. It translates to CASSQGTDPRGRQYF.

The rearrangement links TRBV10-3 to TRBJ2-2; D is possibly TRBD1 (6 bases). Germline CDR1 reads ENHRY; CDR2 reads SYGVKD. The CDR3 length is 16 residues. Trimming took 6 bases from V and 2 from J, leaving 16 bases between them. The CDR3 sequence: CAISARQEINTGELFF. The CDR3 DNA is TGTGCCATCAGCGCCAGACAGGAGATAAACACCGGGGAGCTGTTTTTT.

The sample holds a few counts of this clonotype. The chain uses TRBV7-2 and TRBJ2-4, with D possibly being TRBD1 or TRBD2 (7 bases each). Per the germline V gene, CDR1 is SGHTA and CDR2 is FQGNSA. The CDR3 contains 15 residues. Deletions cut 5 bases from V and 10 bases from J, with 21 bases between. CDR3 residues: CASSRDYLKGAIQYF. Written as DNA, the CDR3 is TGTGCCAGCAGCCGGGACTACCTAAAGGGGGCTATTCAGTACTTC.